Below are 14 T cell receptor beta chains sequenced from a single sample in a study of post-analysis software for immune sequencing data. The TCR beta cDNA libraries carried unique molecular identifiers. TCRdb re-called the PCR reads with MiXCR, one entry per CDR3 protein. Counted here are hundreds of thousands of distinct CDR3 sequences, about 32% occurring once; the ten biggest clones make up more than 0.55%. The antigens for these receptors are not known. Overall study findings and caveats: The study found TRBV5-6, TRBV5-1 and TRBV20-1 among about 5 TRBV segments more frequent in patients than controls.

Specimen: blood. These receptors were obtained from a girl between 10 and 17 years old with multiple sclerosis.

The chain recombines TRBV27 with TRBJ2-5; D is unresolved. The J call may be faulty, since TRBJ2-7 better matches the DNA end. The CDR3 runs 12 residues. The V gene's germline CDR1 is MNHEY and CDR2 SMNVEV (reference sequence). The CDR3 sequence: CASSYAGGEQYF. The DNA of the CDR3 is TGTGCCAGCAGTTATGCTGGTGGCGAGCAGTACTTC.

Here the CDR3 reads CASSLVLAGEYEQYF. The CDR3, as DNA: TGCGCCAGCAGCTTGGTTCTAGCGGGAGAGTACGAGCAGTACTTC. The genes are TRBV5-1 and TRBJ2-7; 10 bases are shared with TRBD2. The J segment lost 4 bases and the V segment lost 0 bases, leaving 4 bases of the junction unmatched. CDR1 and CDR2 from the germline V gene are SGHRS and YFSETQ. The CDR3 runs to 15 residues.

This clonotype occurred a few times. The chain carries TRBV6-2 or TRBV6-3 and TRBJ1-5; D remains ambiguous. The CDR3 loop spans 16 amino acids. Germline CDR1 MNHEY, CDR2 SVGEGT. Trimming removed 0 bases from V and 2 bases from J, with 11 bases in between. The CDR3 reads CASSYSPGLGNQPQHF. Here the CDR3 DNA reads TGTGCCAGCAGTTACTCTCCGGGTTTGGGCAATCAGCCCCAGCATTTT.

This chain uses TRBV7-2 with TRBJ1-2; 12 positions match TRBD1. The CDR3 totals 14 residues. Germline V gene sequence: CDR1 SGHTA, CDR2 FQGNSA. V shed 8 bases and J 3 bases; nucleotides not matched to a gene: 4. The CDR3 is CASGDRGRDYGYTF. For the CDR3, the DNA is TGTGCCAGCGGGGACAGGGGGCGAGACTATGGCTACACCTTC. Full variable domain (rest looked up from reference TRBV7-2 and TRBJ1-2): GAGVSQSPSNKVTEKGKDVELRCDPISGHTALYWYRQSLGQGLEFLIYFQGNSAPDKSGLPSDRFSAERTGGSVSTLTIQRTQQEDSAVYLCASGDRGRDYGYTFGSGTRLTVV.

The J gene is TRBJ1-5, the V gene TRBV5-1; no reliable D call. V was trimmed by 3 bases and J by 0 bases, leaving 16 bases between them. This CDR3 has 17 amino acids. CDR1 and CDR2 (germline): SGHRS, YFSETQ. Written as DNA, the CDR3 is TGCGCCAGCAGCTCGACCTCTATCCGGGGTAGCAATCAGCCCCAGCATTTT. Translated: CASSSTSIRGSNQPQHF.

This clonotype was observed a single time. The chain carries TRBV6-2 or TRBV6-3 and TRBJ1-1; D may be TRBD1 (5 bases). The CDR3 length is 14 residues. Germline V gene data show CDR1 as MNHEY and CDR2 as SVGEGT. V gave up 3 bases and J gave up 2 bases, with 10 bases separating them. The CDR3 loop reads CASSYIGANTEAFF. The CDR3 nucleotides read TGTGCCAGCAGTTATATCGGGGCAAACACTGAAGCTTTCTTT.

This clonotype came up a few times. The V call is TRBV29-1, the J call TRBJ2-7; D uncertain. The CDR3 covers 11 residues. V was cut by 4 bases and J by 3 bases, with 7 bases left in between. Germline-derived CDR1 and CDR2 are SQVTM and ANQGSEA. The CDR3 bases are TGCAGCGTTGGGGAAATCTACGAGCAGTACTTC. Its protein product is CSVGEIYEQYF.

The chain links TRBV7-9 to TRBJ2-5, with 8 bases identical to TRBD2. There are 15 residues in the CDR3. J lost 4 bases, V lost 7 bases, and 11 bases had no gene match. Germline V gene lookup returns CDR1 SEHNR and CDR2 FQNEAQ (reference sequence). The CDR3 DNA follows: TGTGCCAGCAACCCTGGAAGGGCGGGGGGAGAGACCCAGTACTTC. Protein sequence: CASNPGRAGGETQYF.

As concerns this clonotype: Its ends do not fully match the called genes, so a read error is possible. The chain employs TRBV2 and TRBJ2-5, with a possible D match to TRBD1 (7 bases). CDR3 length: 14 amino acids. CDR1 and CDR2 (germline): SNHLY, FYNNEI. The CDR3 coding sequence is TGTACCAGCAGGGTCAGGGGGGCCAAAGAGACCCAGTACTTC. Protein product: CTSRVRGAKETQYF.

In DNA form, the CDR3 reads TGTGCCAGCCGGGACACCAACTACAATGAGCAGTTCTTC. Protein product: CASRDTNYNEQFF. The chain carries TRBV6-1 and TRBJ2-1; perhaps TRBD1 as D (6 bases). This CDR3 spans 13 amino acids. Germline CDR1 is MNHNS and CDR2 is SASEGT. Between the trimmed V and J ends, which lost 8 bases and 3 bases, there was a span of 11 bases.

This rearrangement joins TRBV20-1 to TRBJ2-3; 8 nucleotides align to TRBD1. The CDR3 loop spans 16 amino acids. V lost 6 bases, J lost 11 bases, and 22 bases stayed unmatched. Germline loops: CDR1 DFQATT, CDR2 SNEGSKA (reference sequence). CDR3 nucleotide sequence: TGCAGTGCCGATTCTCTGACAGGGGTCGGCTTTGGTGGGCAGTATTTT. Its translation is CSADSLTGVGFGGQYF.

This rearrangement joins TRBV10-1 to TRBJ2-3; TRBD1 matches 10 bases. The V gene end was trimmed by 8 bases and the J gene end by 6 bases; junction bases not matched to a gene: 11. Germline V gene sequence: CDR1 WNHNN, CDR2 SYGVQD (reference sequence). CDR3 length equals 15 residues. The CDR3 region is CASSPTGTGVDTQYF. In DNA form, the CDR3 reads TGCGCCAGCTCACCCACCGGGACAGGGGTGGATACGCAGTATTTT.

The V call is TRBV7-2, the J call TRBJ1-2; D not resolved. V was clipped by 4 bases and J by 1 base, with 7 bases between them. Germline CDR1 and CDR2: SGHTA and FQGNSA. CDR3 length: 13 residues. CDR3 residues: CASSWTVNYGYTF. CDR3 nucleotides: TGTGCCAGCAGCTGGACCGTTAACTATGGCTACACCTTC.

There are a few counts of this clonotype. In nucleotides, the CDR3 is TGTGCCAGCAGCGGTCCCAGACTAGCGGGGCCTGAGCAGTTCTTC. This encodes CASSGPRLAGPEQFF. This chain joins TRBV7-9 and TRBJ2-1, with 11 bases lining up with TRBD2. Germline lookup yields CDR1 SEHNR and CDR2 FQNEAQ (reference sequence). The CDR3 spans 15 residues. V was pared by 5 bases and J by 9 bases, with 9 bases of the junction left unmatched.